This TCR beta chain was captured in a study of T-cell memory formation after mild COVID-19 (dated by TCRdb to the early 2020s). General notes on the study: TCR sequence clusters from the two donors were largely donor specific. Longitudinal TCRalpha and TCRbeta repertoire sequencing tracked T-cell clones expanding and contracting after mild COVID-19 in a couple of donors. The cohort was made up of two young adult volunteers, one female and one male, who were previously healthy. What the authors observed across the whole study: Whether the second-wave clones peaking on day 37 were SARS-CoV-2 specific was not confirmed. Some responding clones were detected in pre-infection memory, which suggested that pre-existing cross-reactive memory T cells had joined the SARS-CoV-2 response. Only a couple of mild cases were covered by the study, and larger cohorts that include severe cases with pre-infection samples were considered necessary. Clones contracting from day 15 to 85 had balanced CD4/CD8 phenotypes, while a second wave expanding from day 15 to 37 was biased towards CD4+. Contracting CD4+ clones were found mainly in CM and EM memory subsets, while CD8+ clones were enriched in EMRA.

Ficoll-Paque density gradient centrifugation was used to isolate PBMCs. Regarding this clonotype: What this receptor recognizes is not known. Within one base of it there is no much larger clone, and no base qualities were kept.

V lost 5 bases and J lost 2 bases; the stretch between them is 9 bases long. The CDR3 spans 13 residues, from the cysteine through the phenylalanine. CDR3 DNA is the only sequence kept; it has 39 bases, read in frame from the first base. CDR1 and CDR2, looked up from the germline V gene, are MDHEN and SYDVKM. The sequencing machine was an Illumina NovaSeq 6000. TCRalpha and TCRbeta cDNA libraries were built by 5'RACE with constant-segment primers, adding sample barcodes and unique molecular identifiers. RNA was extracted from every sample with Trizol reagent. Libraries were amplified in two PCR steps, with a second sample barcode and Illumina TruSeq adapters added in the second step. Sequencing of the libraries was done on an Illumina NovaSeq, producing 2 x 150 bp paired-end reads. In the authors' own workflow: Reads were demultiplexed and collapsed into UMI-guided consensus sequences with migec v1.2.7. Using mixcr v2.1.11, the UMI consensuses were aligned to TRA and TRB V and J templates and assembled into clonotypes. A clonotype was counted as expanded or contracted only when both edgeR and NoisET called the clonotype significant, with the noise models trained on biological replicates. For edgeR calls, the thresholds were a false discovery rate-adjusted p below 0.01 and a log2 fold-change of 1. As an exploratory analysis of dynamics, PCA with hierarchical clustering was applied to max-normalized trajectories of the 1000 most abundant clonotypes. Each responding clone was given a CD4 or CD8 phenotype based on the CD4+ and CD8+ repertoires, which had been sequenced separately. Clones were called with MiXCR by TCRdb after fastp trimmed the public reads at Q25, and only in-frame beta chains were retained. Each record represents a unique CDR3 protein, reported with the most common genes and DNA among its rows. For this entry, the V and J calls and clone size follow TCRdb and not the study's own pipeline. Here the sample has over 350,000 distinct CDR3 sequences; about 16% occur a single time. The leading ten clones occupy 20% to 25% of the sample.

This sequence originates from a young man who had mild COVID-19 (a few samples of this study predate the infection). The sample titles of this study are shuffled in the database, so cell type and time point are left out; the donor was told from shared clones. The chain was built from TRBV28 and TRBJ2-5, with TRBD2 tentatively as D gene (5 bases match). Sequencing input: PBMCs or a T cell subset sorted from them (not recorded which). The CDR3 here reads CASSHPGQETQYF. The nucleotide sequence is given as TGTGCCAGCAGTCATCCGGGACAAGAGACCCAGTACTTC.